This paragraph covers one TCR beta chain sequence. Trimming removed 4 bases from V and 3 bases from J; junction bases left unmatched: 9. The CDR3 length is 16 residues. The germline V gene has CDR1 MNHEY and CDR2 SVGAGI. The data are from a study of blood T cell repertoires in COVID-19. This table comes from immunoSEQ multiplex PCR, and its TCRdb copy is limited to in-frame clones, with some not included. Here the sample spans roughly 64,000 clones, around 83% being singletons. This chain uses TRBV6-5 with TRBJ1-5, with 7 bases fitting TRBD1. This receptor was obtained from a woman in her sixties or seventies with acute or convalescent COVID-19. The sequenced sample consisted of peripheral blood. CDR3 coding DNA: TGTGCCAGCAGTTCTTGGACAGGCTCGAACAATCAGCCCCAGCATTTT. It specifies CASSSWTGSNNQPQHF.